The 16 T cell receptor beta chains listed next were all sequenced from one sample in a study of molecular identifiers for immune sequencing clone quantification. Each CDR3 protein is one row after TCRdb ran MiXCR on the PCR reads. The sample includes some 580,000 distinct CDR3 sequences, roughly 25% of them seen just once. Sequencing was performed on naive CD8+ T cells from blood, with Jurkat cell RNA spiked in. Stated subset: FACS-sorted CD8+CD4-CCR7+CD45RA+ naive T cells. The receptors were sampled from a human donor in good health. Some libraries in this study had Jurkat cell RNA spiked in.

The sample holds a few counts of this clonotype. This sequence joins TRBV6-5 and TRBJ2-3; no reliable D call. The CDR3 runs to 13 residues. CDR1 and CDR2 from the germline V gene are MNHEY and SVGAGI. V lost 9 bases and J lost 0, with 10 bases in between. The CDR3 region is CASSKSSTDTQYF. The CDR3 nucleotides read TGTGCCAGTTCCAAGAGTAGCACAGATACGCAGTATTTT.

In this sample, this clonotype turned up many times. The V and J genes are TRBV4-1 and TRBJ1-5; possibly TRBD1 for D (6 bases). Per germline, CDR1 MGHRA and CDR2 YSYEKL. Between the trimmed V and J ends, which lost 1 base and 6 bases, there was a span of 10 bases. This CDR3 comprises 14 residues. Here the CDR3 DNA reads TGCGCCAGCAGCCAAGTACAGGGTAGTCAGCCCCAGCATTTT. Its protein is CASSQVQGSQPQHF.

In regard to this clonotype: A much larger clone sits a single nucleotide away, making a read error possible. The gene calls are TRBV12-3 or TRBV12-4 and TRBJ2-7; D might be TRBD1 (5 bases). The CDR3 consists of 14 residues. The CDR3: CASSLSGISYKQYF. As DNA, the CDR3 is TGTGCCAGCAGTCTATCAGGGATCTCCTACAAGCAGTACTTC.

For this clonotype: One end of the junction fails to match germline, which may point to a read error. This rearrangement joins TRBV3-1 to TRBJ2-7; D call uncertain. The germline V gene has CDR1 LGHDT and CDR2 YNNKEL (reference sequence). CDR3 length: 14 amino acids. The CDR3 loop reads CASGQESRSYEQYF. Written as DNA, the CDR3 is TGTGCCAGCGGCCAAGAAAGCCGGTCCTACGAGCAGTACTTC.

This clonotype has a count of ten or more. The chain has TRBV10-3 and TRBJ1-3; TRBD1 is a possible D gene (6 bases). The CDR3 is made up of 12 amino acids. Germline CDR1 reads ENHRY; CDR2 reads SYGVKD. Trimming stripped 10 bases from V and 4 bases from J, with 11 bases between. CDR3 amino acids: CATEGEGNTIYF. CDR3 in DNA: TGTGCCACCGAGGGGGAAGGAAACACCATATATTTT.

At least ten counts were recorded for this clonotype. V is TRBV25-1 and J is TRBJ2-7, with a possible D match to TRBD2 (6 bases). The germline gives CDR1 MGHDK, CDR2 SYGVNS. The CDR3 totals 13 residues. V gave up 6 bases and J gave up 0 bases, with 9 bases separating them. CDR3 amino acids: CASSRDFSYEQYF. The DNA for the CDR3 is TGTGCCAGCAGCAGGGACTTCTCCTACGAGCAGTACTTC.

In this sample, this clonotype turned up a few times. The chain has TRBV20-1 and TRBJ2-2; D ambiguous. Trimming removed 6 bases at V and 3 bases at J, with 5 bases between. Germline V gives CDR1 DFQATT, CDR2 SNEGSKA (reference sequence). The CDR3 has 11 amino acids. DNA for the CDR3: TGCAGTGCCAGCTACACCGGGGAGCTGTTTTTT. Protein product: CSASYTGELFF.

At least ten counts were recorded for this clonotype. V and J are TRBV19 and TRBJ1-5, with D unresolved. V was shortened by 2 bases and J by 1 base, with 9 bases between the two germline ends. Germline CDR1 reads LNHDA; CDR2 reads SQIVND (reference sequence). This CDR3 contains 15 residues. In DNA, the CDR3 is TGTGCCAGTAGTATACTTGGTGACAGCAATCAGCCCCAGCATTTT. Translation: CASSILGDSNQPQHF.

About this clonotype itself: A far larger clone is one base from this, pointing to a likely read error. The chain couples TRBV7-9 to TRBJ2-2; D not resolved. The V end was cut by 5 bases, the J end by 7 bases, with 5 bases between. The CDR3 spans 11 residues. Germline CDR1 SEHNR, CDR2 FQNEAQ (reference sequence). Written as DNA, the CDR3 is TGTGCCAGCAGCCCCCGCGGGGAGCTGTTTTTT. Protein product: CASSPRGELFF.

The table lists this clonotype with many counts. The chain recombines TRBV5-6 with TRBJ2-7, with D maybe TRBD1 (6 bases). V dropped 4 bases and J dropped 6 bases, with 14 bases sitting between them. The CDR3 totals 13 residues. Germline CDR1 SGHDT, CDR2 YYEEEE. CDR3 protein: CASSLGLGGEQYF. The CDR3 bases are TGTGCCAGCAGCCTCGGTCTAGGGGGCGAGCAGTACTTC.

This clonotype was counted once. V gene TRBV7-9 combines with J gene TRBJ1-2; D remains unclear. Germline CDR1 SEHNR, CDR2 FQNEAQ (reference sequence). CDR3 length: 15 residues. Trimming took off 5 bases at V and 6 bases at J, with 19 bases between the two ends. CDR3 protein: CASSESWIGYDGYTF. CDR3 nucleotide sequence: TGTGCCAGCAGCGAAAGCTGGATAGGGTACGATGGCTACACCTTC.

This clonotype appeared many times. V and J are TRBV4-3 and TRBJ2-5; a possible D gene is TRBD2 (6 bases). Germline CDR1 is LGHNA and CDR2 is YSLEER. Trimming pared 2 bases from V and 0 bases from J, leaving 10 bases between. The CDR3 is 15 amino acids. The CDR3 sequence is CASSQRLAYQETQYF. CDR3 bases: TGCGCCAGCAGCCAACGCCTAGCGTACCAAGAGACCCAGTACTTC.

The V call is TRBV4-3, the J call TRBJ2-7, with D possibly matching TRBD1 (6 bases). The CDR3 has 16 amino acids. Germline assignment: CDR1 LGHNA and CDR2 YSLEER. Between the trimmed V and J ends, which lost 1 base and 0 bases, there was a span of 13 bases. DNA for the CDR3: TGCGCCAGCAGCCAAGTTGGGGGCGGCGGCTCCTACGAGCAGTACTTC. Translation: CASSQVGGGGSYEQYF.

This clonotype was detected many times. Germline and junction disagree at one end, which may indicate a read error. The gene calls are TRBV6-5 and TRBJ1-1; D is perhaps TRBD1 (5 bases). This CDR3 spans 11 amino acids. CDR1 and CDR2 (germline): MNHEY, SVGAGI. DNA for the CDR3: TGCGCCAGTAGCGGGGGCACTGAAGCTTTCTTT. Translation: CASSGGTEAFF.

The sample holds many counts of this clonotype. The chain uses TRBV20-1 and TRBJ1-2; D may be TRBD1 (5 bases). The germline V and J ends were trimmed by 1 base and 4 bases, with 13 bases remaining between them. Germline values: CDR1 DFQATT, CDR2 SNEGSKA (reference sequence). This CDR3 is 14 amino acids long. CDR3 DNA sequence: TGCAGTGCTAGAGTCAGGGAGGAGGGCTATGGCTACACCTTC. The encoded protein is CSARVREEGYGYTF.

The rearrangement joins TRBV29-1 to TRBJ2-7; 7 bases are a match to TRBD1. Germline V gene sequence: CDR1 SQVTM, CDR2 ANQGSEA. The CDR3 contains 11 residues. Trimming at V came to 4 bases and at J to 6 bases, leaving 3 bases not matched to a gene. The CDR3 DNA sequence: TGCAGCGTTGTACAGGGGACCGAGCAGTACTTC. Protein: CSVVQGTEQYF.